This TCR beta chain was observed in a study of shared clonotypes between healthy human individuals. Germline V gene sequence: CDR1 SGHTA, CDR2 FQGNSA. Trimming removed 1 base at V and 2 bases at J, with 6 bases between. The CDR3 sequence is 13 residues long. When replicate PCRs were run on sorted subsets, they used 150 to 250 ng DNA, tens of thousands of T cell genomes. Clones were sequenced by immunoSEQ multiplex PCR, and TCRdb holds only the in-frame ones, with some missing. The repertoire holds about 1 million clones, around 76% seen once, with less than 1.5% in the top ten. This receptor was obtained from a man younger than 35 in good health. The material sequenced was memory CD4+ T cells sorted from blood. Subset indicated: CD45RA-negative fraction. The chain employs TRBV7-2 and TRBJ2-7, with D uncertain. This CDR3 is CASSLEPTYEQYF. CDR3 DNA: TGTGCCAGCAGCTTAGAGCCCACCTACGAGCAGTACTTC.